This T cell receptor (beta chain) was sequenced in a study of shared clonotypes between healthy human individuals. Study background: A few men and two women, aged 18 to 49, were donors. CD4 naive and CD4 memory each took three plates per donor, while CD8 naive took two and CD8 memory one.

Clones were sequenced by immunoSEQ multiplex PCR, and TCRdb holds only the in-frame ones, with some missing. The sample includes under 850,000 clones, almost 95% of them seen just once. Regarding the study as a whole: Non-shared clonotypes were found to have lower generation probabilities than the clonotypes that were shared by all four of the sorted-subset donors.

About this clone itself: Its target is not known. Different DNA sequences within this sample yield the same CDR3.

As defined, naive CD8 cells were CD45RO-negative and positively selected for CCR7, with terminally differentiated effector memory CD45RA+ cells excluded. All donors qualified as healthy HIV-negative adults and had experienced no recent acute infections or vaccinations. Sequencing was done on a sample of naive CD8+ T cells sorted from blood. The TCR comes from a man aged 25 to 40 in good health.

The CDR3 sequence is CASSILGTSYEQYF. CDR3 DNA sequence: TGTGCCAGTAGTATACTCGGGACTAGCTACGAGCAGTACTTC. The gene calls are TRBV19 and TRBJ2-7, with 8 bases identical to TRBD2. CDR1 and CDR2 (germline): LNHDA, SQIVND (reference sequence). The CDR3 loop spans 14 amino acids. Trimming took 2 bases from V and 3 from J; bases not matched to a gene: 3. The full variable domain, in which reference TRBV19 and TRBJ2-7 provide the parts outside the CDR3, is DGGITQSPKYLFRKEGQNVTLSCEQNLNHDAMYWYRQDPGQGLRLIYYSQIVNDFQKGDIAEGYSVSREKKESFPLTVTSAQKNPTAFYLCASSILGTSYEQYFGPGTRLTVT.